The 13 T cell receptor beta chains below come from one sample, sequenced in a study of blood T cells in healthy people across ages. Through a sample-barcoded 5' primer and a J-beta primer mix, a second PCR was run for roughly 6 to 11 cycles. TCRdb re-analysed the 5' RACE reads in MiXCR, keeping a single row per CDR3 protein. Among about 1.4 million distinct CDR3 sequences listed, 59% were seen once. The source material was blood. These receptors all come from a young man in good health.

This clonotype was seen a handful of times. The chain employs TRBV28 and TRBJ1-2; TRBD1 aligns across 7 bases. CDR3 size: 14 residues. Germline-derived CDR1 and CDR2 are MDHEN and SYDVKM. Trimming cost V 6 bases and J 4 bases; bases outside gene matches: 8. This chain's CDR3 is CASSVLGGSYGYTF. In DNA form, the CDR3 reads TGTGCCAGCAGCGTGCTAGGGGGCAGCTATGGCTACACCTTC.

For this clonotype: It may be a read error: a sequence one base away is much more abundant. This chain joins TRBV6-5 and TRBJ2-7; 11 bases map to TRBD2. Trimming took 2 bases from V and 7 from J; bases not matched to a gene: 7. CDR3 length: 15 amino acids. CDR1 and CDR2 (germline): MNHEY, SVGAGI. The CDR3 region is CASSYTSGSTNEQYF. The CDR3 bases are TGTGCCAGCAGTTACACTAGCGGGAGCACCAATGAGCAGTACTTC.

J is TRBJ1-5 and V is TRBV6-5, with a tentative D call TRBD1 (5 bases). V was shortened by 10 bases and J by 0 bases, with 16 bases between the two germline ends. Per germline, CDR1 MNHEY and CDR2 SVGAGI. This CDR3 is built from 15 residues. The CDR3 loop reads CATGGGPNSNQPQHF. In nucleotides, the CDR3 is TGTGCCACCGGCGGGGGACCCAATAGCAATCAGCCCCAGCATTTT.

DNA for the CDR3: TGCGCCAGCAGCTTGGGTATGGCTAGCGCTAGCTCCTACAATGAGCAGTTCTTC. Translated: CASSLGMASASSYNEQFF. This chain uses TRBV5-1 with TRBJ2-1, with D maybe TRBD2 (6 bases). The V and J ends lost 0 bases and 0 bases respectively, with 16 bases between them. CDR1 is SGHRS, CDR2 YFSETQ, per germline. CDR3 length: 18 residues.

The chain is built from TRBV4-3 and TRBJ2-3, with TRBD1 matching over 7 bases. J gave up 3 bases and V 4 bases, and 16 bases lay outside the gene matches. The CDR3 covers 18 residues. Germline loops: CDR1 LGHNA, CDR2 YSLEER. CDR3 nucleotide sequence: TGCGCCAGCAGCCCGGGATATAGAGGGGGCCACGCAACAGATACGCAGTATTTT. Translation: CASSPGYRGGHATDTQYF.

The CDR3 here is CASSQLNRGAQYF. The CDR3 bases are TGTGCCAGCAGCCAATTAAACCGAGGGGCCCAGTACTTC. The V call is TRBV3-1, the J call TRBJ2-5; TRBD1 or TRBD2 may be the D gene (5 bases each). Germline loops: CDR1 LGHDT, CDR2 YNNKEL (reference sequence). The CDR3 has 13 amino acids. V dropped 2 bases and J dropped 9 bases, with 13 bases sitting between them.

CDR3 nucleotides: TGTGCCAGCAGCTTAGTCGAACACTATGGCTACACCTTC. Translating it yields CASSLVEHYGYTF. V usage is TRBV7-2 and J usage is TRBJ1-2; unclear D gene. CDR1 and CDR2 from the germline V gene are SGHTA and FQGNSA. V gave up 1 base and J gave up 3 bases, with 6 bases separating them. The CDR3 is made up of 13 amino acids.

The chain employs TRBV5-4 and TRBJ2-5, with 7 bases aligning to TRBD2. Trimming at V came to 2 bases and at J to 2 bases, leaving 6 bases not matched to a gene. Germline CDR1 and CDR2: SGHNT and YYREEE (reference sequence). The CDR3 consists of 15 residues. This CDR3 reads CASSFAASGQETQYF. DNA of the CDR3: TGTGCCAGCAGCTTCGCGGCTAGCGGACAAGAGACCCAGTACTTC.

This sequence joins TRBV6-2 or TRBV6-3 and TRBJ1-4; 10 positions match TRBD1. This CDR3 is built from 15 residues. Germline CDR1 reads MNHEY; CDR2 reads SVGEGT. J lost 5 bases, V lost 5 bases, and 5 bases had no gene match. The CDR3 sequence is CASSLSDRGNEKLFF. For the CDR3, the DNA is TGTGCCAGCAGTCTGTCGGACAGGGGGAATGAAAAACTGTTTTTT.

The chain has TRBV7-2 and TRBJ2-7; no firm D call. Trimming removed 2 bases from V and 0 bases from J, with 17 bases in between. The germline V gene has CDR1 SGHTA and CDR2 FQGNSA. The CDR3 consists of 17 residues. The CDR3 region is CASSLFADDSFSYEQYF. The CDR3 DNA reads TGTGCCAGCAGCTTATTCGCTGACGACTCATTCTCCTACGAGCAGTACTTC. Drawing the rest from reference TRBV7-2 and TRBJ2-7, the complete variable domain is GAGVSQSPSNKVTEKGKDVELRCDPISGHTALYWYRQSLGQGLEFLIYFQGNSAPDKSGLPSDRFSAERTGGSVSTLTIQRTQQEDSAVYLCASSLFADDSFSYEQYFGPGTRLTVT.

J is TRBJ1-6 and V is TRBV27, with D possibly TRBD1 on 6 matching bases. The CDR3 consists of 16 residues. V dropped 5 bases and J dropped 8 bases, with 19 bases sitting between them. Germline V CDR1 and CDR2: MNHEY, SMNVEV (reference sequence). CDR3 amino acids: CASSPTDTGAYSPLHF. The CDR3 nucleotides read TGTGCCAGCAGTCCCACGGACACGGGGGCGTATTCACCCCTCCACTTT.

In its sample, this clonotype was seen once. This chain connects TRBV7-8 to TRBJ2-1; tentative D call: TRBD1 (6 bases). CDR1 is SGHVS, CDR2 FQNEAQ, per germline. The CDR3 extends over 15 amino acids. V lost 5 bases, J lost 2 bases, and 13 bases lay in between. The CDR3 bases are TGTGCCAGCAGCCCGTGGGACATTACCTACAATGAGCAGTTCTTC. Protein sequence: CASSPWDITYNEQFF. Based on the CDR3 plus reference TRBV7-8 and TRBJ2-1, the full variable domain is GAGVSQSPRYKVAKRGQDVALRCDPISGHVSLFWYQQALGQGPEFLTYFQNEAQLDKSGLPSDRFFAERPEGSVSTLKIQRTQQEDSAVYLCASSPWDITYNEQFFGPGTRLTVL.

The rearrangement joins TRBV4-3 to TRBJ2-7; D is undetermined. The last part of the DNA fits TRBJ2-5 better; the J call may be wrong. Germline CDR1 is LGHNA and CDR2 is YSLEER. This CDR3 is built from 13 residues. The DNA of the CDR3 is TGCGCCAGCAGCCAAGAAGAAGGGAAGACCCAGTACTTC. It is translated as CASSQEEGKTQYF.